This T cell receptor (beta chain) was observed in a study of blood T cell repertoires in COVID-19. The V gene lost 5 bases and the J gene lost 0 bases, with 10 bases spanning the gap. The CDR3 sequence is 14 residues long. In germline, CDR1 is MRHNA, CDR2 SNTAGT. Only in-frame clones appear in the TCRdb table, and some are missing; sequencing was by immunoSEQ multiplex PCR. The sample lists over 35,000 clones; roughly 92% were seen once. Sequenced material: peripheral blood. The chain has TRBV6-4 and TRBJ1-1; D may be TRBD1 (6 bases). The TCR was taken from a man between 45 and 60 years old with active COVID-19. CDR3: CASSPGQLNTEAFF. CDR3 in DNA: TGTGCCAGCAGTCCGGGACAACTGAACACTGAAGCTTTCTTT.